This T cell receptor (beta chain) came from a study of T cell responses to AZD1222 COVID-19 vaccine. Study conclusions and caveats: Mapped onto spike, vaccine-associated CD4 TCRs spanned it and were dominant at 160-218 and 743-854.

Assay: immunoSEQ multiplex PCR; the TCRdb copy retains only in-frame clones and omits some. This table has some 58,000 clones, 80% appearing once. CDR3 size: 14 residues. From germline, CDR1 is SQVTM and CDR2 ANQGSEA. The V end was cut by 7 bases, the J end by 2 bases, with 15 bases between. In its sample, this clone was seen a few times. Antigen specificity is unknown. The rearrangement uses TRBV29-1 and TRBJ1-3; no definite D call. Sequenced here: peripheral blood, sampled 28 days after the second AZD1222 dose. The sequence derives from an adult who received the AZD1222 COVID-19 vaccine. CDR3 sequence: CSAVDSFPGNTIYF. The CDR3 DNA reads TGCAGCGCCGTGGATAGTTTTCCTGGAAACACCATATATTTT.